One and the same sample provided the 23 T cell receptor beta chains below, sequenced in a study of long-term antiretroviral therapy in people with HIV. immunoSEQ v3.0 was run at survey level. Some clones are missing from TCRdb's copy, which holds only in-frame ones; the method was immunoSEQ multiplex PCR. The sample gives 20,000 or so clones, roughly three quarters of which show up once; roughly a tenth is in the top ten. This material consisted of unsorted PBMCs, taken 0.5 years before starting antiretroviral therapy. All receptors derive from a man in his late teens or twenties with HIV.

The chain combines TRBV10-3 with TRBJ2-7, with 9 bases lining up with TRBD1. Germline trimming cut 10 bases from V and 4 bases from J; bases unmatched to any gene: 8. CDR3 length: 13 amino acids. Germline assignment: CDR1 ENHRY and CDR2 SYGVKD. The DNA for the CDR3 is TGTGCCACCAGGACAGGGGCGAAGTACGAGCAGTACTTC. Residues: CATRTGAKYEQYF.

The V and J genes are TRBV9 and TRBJ2-2; 11 bases fit TRBD2. J was trimmed by 4 bases and V by 4 bases; bases with no gene match: 3. The CDR3 runs 15 residues. CDR1 and CDR2 from the germline V gene are SGDLS and YYNGEE. The CDR3 protein is CASSQTSGTTGELFF. CDR3 in DNA: TGTGCCAGCAGCCAGACTAGCGGGACCACCGGGGAGCTGTTTTTT.

In this sample, this clone turned up a few times. The chain employs TRBV9 and TRBJ2-7; the D is unclear. With 0 bases removed from V and 0 bases from J, the gap between germline ends came to 10 bases. CDR1 and CDR2 from the germline V gene are SGDLS and YYNGEE. The CDR3 loop spans 15 amino acids. CDR3 nucleotides: TGTGCCAGCAGCGTAGCTGTGGGGTACTCCTACGAGCAGTACTTC. This codes for CASSVAVGYSYEQYF.

This chain uses TRBV11-2 with TRBJ2-7; D uncertain. Per germline, CDR1 SGHAT and CDR2 FQNNGV. The CDR3 has 13 residues. V dropped 3 bases and J dropped 3 bases, with 9 bases sitting between them. The DNA for the CDR3 is TGTGCCAGCAGCTTGTCAGGAGACTACGAGCAGTACTTC. This translates into CASSLSGDYEQYF.

The genes are TRBV5-4 and TRBJ1-2; maybe TRBD1 (5 bases). Germline-derived CDR1 and CDR2 are SGHNT and YYREEE (reference sequence). The CDR3 length is 11 residues. V was cut by 4 bases and J by 13 bases, with 14 bases left in between. CDR3 region: CASSASGHSTF. In DNA form, the CDR3 reads TGTGCCAGCAGCGCCTCGGGGCATTCCACCTTC. The variable domain in full, completed from reference TRBV5-4 and TRBJ1-2, reads ETGVTQSPTHLIKTRGQQVTLRCSSQSGHNTVSWYQQALGQGPQFIFQYYREEENGRGNFPPRFSGLQFPNYSSELNVNALELDDSALYLCASSASGHSTFGSGTRLTVV.

The CDR3 is CASSTRLGTSGRRTYEQYF. The CDR3 nucleotides are TGTGCCAGCAGTACACGACTTGGGACTAGCGGGAGGCGGACCTACGAGCAGTACTTC. The V gene is TRBV28, the J gene TRBJ2-7; 15 nucleotides line up with TRBD2. The CDR3 runs to 19 residues. The V gene's germline CDR1 is MDHEN and CDR2 SYDVKM. V gave up 5 bases and J gave up 2 bases; unmatched junction bases: 13.

Concerning this clone: The same CDR3 can be traced to other DNA sequences in this sample. The chain carries TRBV9 and TRBJ1-1; 8 bases line up with TRBD1. After removal of 2 bases from V and 1 base from J, the junction contained 4 bases not matched to a gene. This CDR3 has 15 amino acids. Per the germline V gene, CDR1 is SGDLS and CDR2 is YYNGEE. The CDR3 DNA reads as TGTGCCAGCAGCGTTGGGACAGGCGCGAACACTGAAGCTTTCTTT. This encodes CASSVGTGANTEAFF.

This chain connects TRBV5-1 to TRBJ2-7, with 7 nucleotides matching TRBD1. The CDR3 has 16 amino acids. V gave up 0 bases and J gave up 0 bases; unmatched junction bases: 6. From germline, CDR1 is SGHRS and CDR2 YFSETQ. The CDR3 region has the DNA TGCGCCAGCAGCTTGGAGGTGACAGGGAGCTCCTACGAGCAGTACTTC. Translated: CASSLEVTGSSYEQYF.

The rearrangement joins TRBV11-3 to TRBJ2-7, with TRBD1 matching over 7 bases. Trimming removed 5 bases from V and 3 bases from J; junction bases left unmatched: 4. The CDR3 runs to 13 residues. Germline V CDR1 and CDR2: SGHNT, YENEEA. The CDR3 nucleotides are TGTGCCAGCAGCCCCTACAGGGGCTACGAGCAGTACTTC. Translating gives CASSPYRGYEQYF.

As for this clone: This sequence is one base from a far larger clone and is likely a read error. The genes are TRBV11-1 and TRBJ2-7; D gene uncertain. The germline gives CDR1 SGHAT, CDR2 FQDESV (reference sequence). Trimming left V 5 bases short and J 0 bases short, with 2 bases between. This CDR3 comprises 11 residues. CDR3 DNA: TGTGCCAGCAGCCCCTCCTACGAGCAGTACTTC. It yields the protein CASSPSYEQYF.

V and J are TRBV21-1 and TRBJ1-1. TRBV21-1 constitutes a pseudogene. The CDR3 consists of 15 residues. CDR3 DNA: TGTGCCAGCAGCAAAGGAAGAGGCCCGAACACTGAAGCTTTCTTT. Translated: CASSKGRGPNTEAFF.

The rearrangement links TRBV11-2 to TRBJ2-7; D is uncertain. The V and J ends lost 3 bases and 5 bases respectively, with 5 bases between them. The CDR3 sequence is 11 residues long. CDR1 SGHAT and CDR2 FQNNGV come from the germline V gene. DNA for the CDR3: TGTGCCAGCAGCTTCCGAAACGAGCAGTACTTC. It is translated as CASSFRNEQYF.

In nucleotides, the CDR3 is TGTGCCAGCAGCTCCCAGTCGAAGGGTTCAGGCCGCCCCTACGAGCAGTACTTC. Its protein is CASSSQSKGSGRPYEQYF. V gene TRBV13 combines with J gene TRBJ2-7; D remains ambiguous. V lost 4 bases and J lost 2, with 24 bases in between. CDR3 length equals 18 residues. Germline V gene sequence: CDR1 PRHDT, CDR2 FYEKMQ (reference sequence).

This chain joins TRBV9 and TRBJ2-7; 9 nucleotides match TRBD2. The V and J ends lost 0 bases and 7 bases, in that order; junction bases with no gene match: 2. The V gene's germline CDR1 is SGDLS and CDR2 YYNGEE. This CDR3 is 13 amino acids long. The CDR3, as DNA: TGTGCCAGCAGCGTAGATGGACTAGCGGAGCAGTACTTC. Its protein product is CASSVDGLAEQYF.

This clone was counted once. For the CDR3, the DNA is TGTGCCAGCAGCCCGACCCCAGGGGGCAATCAGCCCCAGCATTTT. It encodes CASSPTPGGNQPQHF. V usage is TRBV7-8 and J usage is TRBJ1-5, with TRBD1 as a possible D gene (6 bases). The V end was cut by 5 bases, the J end by 2 bases, with 13 bases between. The CDR3 contains 15 residues. From germline, CDR1 is SGHVS and CDR2 FQNEAQ. The full variable domain, with the rest looked up from reference TRBV7-8 and TRBJ1-5, is GAGVSQSPRYKVAKRGQDVALRCDPISGHVSLFWYQQALGQGPEFLTYFQNEAQLDKSGLPSDRFFAERPEGSVSTLKIQRTQQEDSAVYLCASSPTPGGNQPQHFGDGTRLSIL.

J is TRBJ1-5 and V is TRBV11-2, with TRBD1 as a possible D gene (5 bases). V shed 2 bases and J shed 6 bases, with 17 bases lying between them. Germline CDR1 SGHAT, CDR2 FQNNGV. The CDR3 loop spans 16 amino acids. The DNA for the CDR3 is TGTGCCAGCAGCTTAAGGGGCGGGGGTCCAAGTCAGCCCCAGCATTTT. Its protein is CASSLRGGGPSQPQHF.

The CDR3 region has the DNA TGCGCCAGCAGTGAGTCGGGGCAGGGGGACACTGAAGCTTTCTTT. Its protein product is CASSESGQGDTEAFF. This rearrangement joins TRBV10-2 to TRBJ1-1; TRBD1 matches 7 bases. Germline V gives CDR1 WSHSY, CDR2 SAAADI. The CDR3 is 15 residues long. The V gene end was trimmed by 0 bases and the J gene end by 3 bases; junction bases not matched to a gene: 4.

The chain uses TRBV2 and TRBJ2-7; 8 positions match TRBD1. CDR3 size: 12 residues. Losses at the gene ends were 11 bases for V and 5 bases for J; bases not matched to a gene: 8. CDR1 is SNHLY, CDR2 FYNNEI, per germline. This CDR3 is CAAAQGGDEQYF. CDR3 DNA: TGTGCCGCGGCACAGGGGGGCGACGAGCAGTACTTC.

The chain couples TRBV14 to TRBJ2-7; TRBD1 agrees at 12 bases. Unmatched junction bases numbered 9, after V lost 4 bases and J lost 8 bases. CDR1 and CDR2 from the germline V gene are SGHDN and FVKESK. The CDR3 is 15 amino acids. The CDR3: CASSLRPGQGAQQYF. The CDR3 region has the DNA TGTGCCAGCAGCCTCAGACCGGGACAGGGGGCTCAGCAGTACTTC.

The genes are TRBV6-1 and TRBJ1-2, with D uncertain. V lost 3 bases and J lost 4, with 15 bases in between. The CDR3 covers 15 residues. The V gene's germline CDR1 is MNHNS and CDR2 SASEGT. CDR3 coding DNA: TGTGCCAGCAGTGAGGAGGACGGGATCCGCTATGGCTACACCTTC. As protein: CASSEEDGIRYGYTF.

This chain connects TRBV6-4 to TRBJ1-6; D is unresolved. Germline V lookup: CDR1 MRHNA, CDR2 SNTAGT. Trimming removed 0 bases from V and 9 bases from J, with 12 bases in between. The CDR3 runs 15 residues. CDR3 loop: CASSDSGLGGSPLHF. CDR3 DNA: TGTGCCAGCAGTGACTCTGGACTCGGAGGTTCACCCCTCCACTTT.

This clone was recorded a few times. The CDR3 nucleotides read TGTGCCAGCAGCTTAGCCACTAGTCGCGCAGATACGCAGTATTTT. Translating gives CASSLATSRADTQYF. The chain carries TRBV7-2 and TRBJ2-3; the D gene is possibly TRBD2 (5 bases). The ends were cut back, 0 bases at V and 4 bases at J, with 11 bases in the middle. Germline-derived CDR1 and CDR2 are SGHTA and FQGNSA. This CDR3 has 15 amino acids.

The chain is built from TRBV27 and TRBJ2-7; a weak D match, TRBD1 (5 bases). The V end was cut by 8 bases, the J end by 1 base, with 15 bases between. Germline-derived CDR1 and CDR2 are MNHEY and SMNVEV (reference sequence). This CDR3 has 14 residues. The CDR3 DNA follows: TGTGCCAGCGGGGCGAGAGCTGGATCCTACGAGCAGTACTTC. This translates into CASGARAGSYEQYF.